The 28 T cell receptor beta chains listed next were all sequenced from one sample in a study of cytomegalovirus exposure and HLA in healthy donors. The PCR employed 60 Vbeta primers together with 13 Jbeta primers. Measured with immunoSEQ multiplex PCR; TCRdb has only the in-frame clones, and not every one. The repertoire consists of around 170,000 clones, with 84% occurring once and the leading ten covering about 0.39%. Sequenced sample: PBMCs. The source is a boy between 2 and 10 years old in good health and CMV-seronegative.

The chain employs TRBV6-5 and TRBJ2-5; 7 bases align to TRBD1. The CDR3 is 14 amino acids. Per germline, CDR1 MNHEY and CDR2 SVGAGI. Germline trimming cut 6 bases from V and 1 base from J; bases unmatched to any gene: 5. The CDR3 loop is CASSLGQVQETQYF. The DNA of the CDR3 is TGTGCCAGCAGCCTAGGACAGGTCCAAGAGACCCAGTACTTC.

V and J are TRBV19 and TRBJ1-1; 7 nucleotides line up with TRBD1. V lost 1 base and J lost 0; bases outside the gene matches: 5. This CDR3 spans 16 amino acids. Germline loops: CDR1 LNHDA, CDR2 SQIVND (reference sequence). CDR3 coding DNA: TGTGCCAGTAGTATAGGACACAGGGGTCTGAACACTGAAGCTTTCTTT. Translated: CASSIGHRGLNTEAFF.

The V and J genes are TRBV10-3 and TRBJ1-2; TRBD1 matches 11 bases. Trimming cost V 2 bases and J 7 bases; bases outside gene matches: 9. Germline CDR1 and CDR2: ENHRY and SYGVKD. There are 16 residues in the CDR3. The CDR3 is CAISEDQDRGRGGYTF. In DNA form, the CDR3 reads TGTGCCATCAGTGAGGATCAGGACAGGGGGCGGGGTGGCTACACCTTC.

This rearrangement joins TRBV6-1 to TRBJ2-5, with 11 nucleotides matching TRBD2. CDR3 length equals 21 residues. CDR1 and CDR2 from the germline V gene are MNHNS and SASEGT. The J segment lost 4 bases and the V segment lost 2 bases, leaving 21 bases of the junction unmatched. The CDR3 nucleotides read TGTGCCAGCAGTGAATACCTACGGGTAGCGGGAGGGCCCAACCCCACAGAGACCCAGTACTTC. It encodes CASSEYLRVAGGPNPTETQYF.

This chain uses TRBV19 with TRBJ2-3; 13 positions match TRBD2. CDR3 length: 16 residues. Germline trimming cut 4 bases from V and 4 bases from J; bases unmatched to any gene: 5. Germline V gives CDR1 LNHDA, CDR2 SQIVND (reference sequence). CDR3 in amino acids: CASSTGTSGIPDTQYF. In nucleotides, the CDR3 is TGTGCCAGTAGTACGGGGACTAGCGGGATCCCAGATACGCAGTATTTT. Complete variable domain (other parts from reference TRBV19 and TRBJ2-3): DGGITQSPKYLFRKEGQNVTLSCEQNLNHDAMYWYRQDPGQGLRLIYYSQIVNDFQKGDIAEGYSVSREKKESFPLTVTSAQKNPTAFYLCASSTGTSGIPDTQYFGPGTRLTVL.

V is TRBV27 and J is TRBJ2-1; 11 positions agree with TRBD1. The J segment lost 3 bases and the V segment lost 5 bases, leaving 3 bases of the junction unmatched. The CDR3 consists of 15 residues. Per the germline V gene, CDR1 is MNHEY and CDR2 is SMNVEV (reference sequence). CDR3 nucleotide sequence: TGTGCCAGCAGTCGCGGGACAGGGGGCTACAATGAGCAGTTCTTC. It specifies CASSRGTGGYNEQFF.

This clone was observed a few times. The chain joins TRBV5-1 to TRBJ1-1, with 7 positions matching TRBD1. This CDR3 contains 15 residues. The J segment lost 1 base and the V segment lost 0 bases, leaving 3 bases of the junction unmatched. From germline, CDR1 is SGHRS and CDR2 YFSETQ. The CDR3 DNA sequence: TGCGCCAGCAGCTTGGAGGGACAGCAGAACACTGAAGCTTTCTTT. This sequence encodes CASSLEGQQNTEAFF. Looking up the rest from reference TRBV5-1 and TRBJ1-1 gives the full variable domain: KAGVTQTPRYLIKTRGQQVTLSCSPISGHRSVSWYQQTPGQGLQFLFEYFSETQRNKGNFPGRFSGRQFSNSRSEMNVSTLELGDSALYLCASSLEGQQNTEAFFGQGTRLTVV.

This chain joins TRBV7-9 and TRBJ2-5; D not certain. Germline V gene sequence: CDR1 SEHNR, CDR2 FQNEAQ (reference sequence). This CDR3 comprises 14 residues. Trimming cost V 5 bases and J 2 bases, with 12 bases left between them. The CDR3 loop is CASSQRGRQETQYF. The CDR3 nucleotides read TGTGCCAGCAGCCAACGCGGCAGACAAGAGACCCAGTACTTC.

The chain employs TRBV27 and TRBJ2-3, with 10 bases identical to TRBD2. J lost 2 bases, V lost 8 bases, and 4 bases had no gene match. The CDR3 spans 14 residues. Per the germline V gene, CDR1 is MNHEY and CDR2 is SMNVEV (reference sequence). CDR3 nucleotides: TGTGCCAGCGATCTAGCGGGAGTCACAGATACGCAGTATTTT. Protein sequence: CASDLAGVTDTQYF.

Regarding this clone: The sample contains more than one DNA sequence encoding this CDR3. This sequence joins TRBV5-4 and TRBJ2-7; a possible D gene is TRBD1 (6 bases). Germline CDR1 SGHNT, CDR2 YYREEE (reference sequence). CDR3 size: 16 residues. The germline V and J ends were trimmed by 0 bases and 7 bases, with 20 bases remaining between them. CDR3 loop: CASSLVGTPIPYEQYF. In DNA, the CDR3 is TGTGCCAGCAGCTTGGTCGGGACACCAATCCCTTATGAGCAGTACTTC.

The V call is TRBV7-2, the J call TRBJ1-1, with TRBD1 matching over 9 bases. CDR1 is SGHTA, CDR2 FQGNSA, per germline. The CDR3 covers 15 residues. Trimming at V came to 5 bases and at J to 8 bases, leaving 12 bases not matched to a gene. The CDR3 loop reads CASSALLTGGTEAFF. CDR3 in DNA: TGTGCCAGCAGCGCCCTACTTACAGGGGGCACCGAAGCTTTCTTT.

The V call is TRBV7-6, the J call TRBJ2-7; 8 nucleotides align to TRBD2. The germline V gene encodes CDR1 SGHVS and CDR2 FNYEAQ. The CDR3 loop spans 16 amino acids. Germline trimming cut 1 base from V and 1 base from J; bases unmatched to any gene: 6. CDR3 in amino acids: CASSLVGREASYEQYF. The CDR3 DNA reads TGTGCCAGCAGCTTAGTGGGGCGGGAGGCATCCTACGAGCAGTACTTC.

This rearrangement joins TRBV19 to TRBJ1-1; 7 bases are shared with TRBD1. V lost 6 bases, J lost 0 bases, and 13 bases stayed unmatched. The CDR3 sequence is 17 residues long. Germline CDR1 and CDR2: LNHDA and SQIVND (reference sequence). CDR3 protein: CASRPWDSARMNTEAFF. Here the CDR3 DNA reads TGTGCCAGTAGGCCCTGGGACAGCGCCAGGATGAACACTGAAGCTTTCTTT. The whole variable domain, filled in from reference TRBV19 and TRBJ1-1, reads DGGITQSPKYLFRKEGQNVTLSCEQNLNHDAMYWYRQDPGQGLRLIYYSQIVNDFQKGDIAEGYSVSREKKESFPLTVTSAQKNPTAFYLCASRPWDSARMNTEAFFGQGTRLTVV.

The chain is built from TRBV2 and TRBJ2-7; 8 bases are shared with TRBD2. The CDR3 extends over 17 amino acids. Germline CDR1 reads SNHLY; CDR2 reads FYNNEI. J was trimmed by 1 base and V by 0 bases; bases with no gene match: 8. The CDR3 DNA is TGTGCCAGCAGTGAAGCGGAACTAGCGGATTATTCCTACGAGCAGTACTTC. Residues: CASSEAELADYSYEQYF.

The sample holds one count of this clone. The gene calls are TRBV5-4 and TRBJ2-3; TRBD2 matches at 8 bases. J was trimmed by 0 bases and V by 4 bases; bases with no gene match: 10. This CDR3 region has 17 residues. The germline V gene encodes CDR1 SGHNT and CDR2 YYREEE (reference sequence). The chain's CDR3 is CASSPTGTRGSTDTQYF. Written as DNA, the CDR3 is TGTGCCAGCAGCCCAACCGGGACTAGGGGTAGCACAGATACGCAGTATTTT. The full variable domain, its missing parts supplied by reference TRBV5-4 and TRBJ2-3, is ETGVTQSPTHLIKTRGQQVTLRCSSQSGHNTVSWYQQALGQGPQFIFQYYREEENGRGNFPPRFSGLQFPNYSSELNVNALELDDSALYLCASSPTGTRGSTDTQYFGPGTRLTVL.

For the CDR3, the DNA is TGTGCCAGCAGCAAAGAGGGCAGGGGGCGAGGTAATGAAAAACTGTTTTTT. Translating gives CASSKEGRGRGNEKLFF. This chain connects TRBV21-1 to TRBJ1-4; the table assigns TRBD1, which was not confirmed against the DNA. TRBV21-1 is listed as a pseudogene. This CDR3 spans 17 amino acids.

The gene calls are TRBV29-1 and TRBJ2-6; a possible D gene is TRBD1 (5 bases). V gave up 6 bases and J gave up 1 base, with 10 bases separating them. The CDR3 contains 14 residues. CDR1 SQVTM and CDR2 ANQGSEA come from the germline V gene. The CDR3 sequence is CSVLRASGANVLTF. The CDR3 DNA sequence: TGCAGCGTCCTCAGGGCGTCTGGGGCCAACGTCCTGACTTTC.

This rearrangement joins TRBV2 to TRBJ2-7; the match to TRBD2 covers 10 bases. This CDR3 region has 14 residues. Germline assignment: CDR1 SNHLY and CDR2 FYNNEI. The V segment lost 6 bases and the J segment 5 bases; nucleotides outside the gene matches: 7. The CDR3 region is CASRLSGRANEQYF. As DNA, the CDR3 is TGTGCCAGCAGGTTGAGCGGGAGGGCCAACGAGCAGTACTTC.

The V call is TRBV19, the J call TRBJ2-1, with D tentatively TRBD2 (6 bases). This CDR3 has 14 residues. In germline, CDR1 is LNHDA, CDR2 SQIVND (reference sequence). V dropped 7 bases and J dropped 4 bases, with 14 bases sitting between them. The DNA for the CDR3 is TGTGCCAGTAATAGCGGAGATGTTTACAATGAGCAGTTCTTC. Protein sequence: CASNSGDVYNEQFF.

The chain uses TRBV6-1 and TRBJ1-1, with D hard to call. Germline values: CDR1 MNHNS, CDR2 SASEGT. V was clipped by 2 bases and J by 1 base, with 11 bases between them. CDR3 length: 15 amino acids. The CDR3 nucleotides read TGTGCCAGCAGTGAAATACCCGGGTCGAACACTGAAGCTTTCTTT. Protein product: CASSEIPGSNTEAFF.

The table lists this clone with a count of one. This rearrangement joins TRBV5-4 to TRBJ2-2; D not resolved. There are 13 residues in the CDR3. CDR1 and CDR2 (germline): SGHNT, YYREEE (reference sequence). V lost 3 bases to trimming and J lost 1 base, with 4 bases between them. CDR3 coding DNA: TGTGCCAGCAGCTCCATGAACACCGGGGAGCTGTTTTTT. This gives the protein CASSSMNTGELFF.

This clone appeared once. The genes are TRBV5-1 and TRBJ2-5; D may be TRBD1 (6 bases). With the DNA end fitting TRBJ2-7 better, the J assignment may be wrong. The CDR3 has 15 amino acids. Germline assignment: CDR1 SGHRS and CDR2 YFSETQ. CDR3 nucleotides: TGCGCCAGCAGCTTGAATACAGGGAGTTCCTACGAGCAGTACTTC. It encodes CASSLNTGSSYEQYF.

The V call is TRBV6-1, the J call TRBJ2-1, with 9 bases that match TRBD2. This CDR3 is built from 14 residues. Looked up from germline, CDR1 is MNHNS and CDR2 is SASEGT. The ends lost 6 bases at V and 6 bases at J; junction bases unmatched: 6. CDR3 sequence reads: CASSGTSWGNEQFF. Written as DNA, the CDR3 is TGTGCCAGCAGCGGGACTAGCTGGGGCAATGAGCAGTTCTTC.

The rearrangement links TRBV5-8 to TRBJ2-7; TRBD2 agrees at 9 bases. V gave up 2 bases and J gave up 3 bases; unmatched junction bases: 0. Germline-derived CDR1 and CDR2 are SGHTS and YDEGEE. The CDR3 sequence is 13 residues long. The CDR3 is CASSFSGSYEQYF. DNA for the CDR3: TGTGCCAGCAGCTTTAGCGGGAGCTACGAGCAGTACTTC.

This clone was recorded once. The chain uses TRBV30 and TRBJ2-7, with D tentatively TRBD2 (5 bases). Trimming left V 4 bases short and J 2 bases short, with 15 bases between. CDR3 size: 14 residues. Germline loops: CDR1 GTSNPN, CDR2 SVGIG (reference sequence). The DNA for the CDR3 is TGTGCCTGGAACTTTCGCGGGTCGGCCTACGAGCAGTACTTC. Its translation: CAWNFRGSAYEQYF.

CDR3 region: CASSPTGHPYEQYF. CDR3 coding DNA: TGTGCCAGCAGCCCCACGGGACACCCCTACGAGCAGTACTTC. This chain links TRBV9 with TRBJ2-7; the D gene is possibly TRBD1 (6 bases). From germline, CDR1 is SGDLS and CDR2 YYNGEE. Trimming stripped 4 bases from V and 2 bases from J, with 13 bases between. CDR3 length equals 14 residues.

The sample holds a few counts of this clone. The genes are TRBV5-4 and TRBJ1-2, with a weak D call TRBD1 (5 bases). Germline V lookup: CDR1 SGHNT, CDR2 YYREEE (reference sequence). This CDR3 comprises 16 residues. V lost 2 bases and J 4 bases, leaving 18 bases between the germline ends. CDR3 protein: CASSFGGGWSLYGYTF. CDR3 DNA: TGTGCCAGCAGCTTCGGCGGGGGTTGGTCCCTCTATGGCTACACCTTC. The entire variable domain, with the rest obtained from reference TRBV5-4 and TRBJ1-2, is as follows: ETGVTQSPTHLIKTRGQQVTLRCSSQSGHNTVSWYQQALGQGPQFIFQYYREEENGRGNFPPRFSGLQFPNYSSELNVNALELDDSALYLCASSFGGGWSLYGYTFGSGTRLTVV.

This chain connects TRBV7-9 to TRBJ2-1; D is unclear. Germline V gives CDR1 SEHNR, CDR2 FQNEAQ (reference sequence). Trimming pared 5 bases from V and 2 bases from J, leaving 13 bases between. This CDR3 has 15 amino acids. Here the CDR3 DNA reads TGTGCCAGCAGCGCACGAGTTGTTGCCTACAATGAGCAGTTCTTC. Translation: CASSARVVAYNEQFF.